The subject of this entry is one T cell receptor beta chain. In the original processing: Estimated nucleated cell counts came from reference gene primer amplification. Sequenced by immunoSEQ multiplex PCR; TCRdb stores in-frame clones only, minus some. V, J and clone size derive from that table, while D and trimming were established from the DNA sequence. The table includes 360,000 or so clones, about nine tenths detected once. This sample stems from a study of blood T cell repertoires in COVID-19. Study as a whole: The United States, Italy and Spain provided the acute and convalescent COVID-19 samples. T cells, B-cell-depleted T cells, or PBMCs provided the cDNA or gDNA that served as material.

This CDR3 has 17 residues. J gave up 5 bases and V 0 bases, and 10 bases lay outside the gene matches. Germline V gene sequence: CDR1 SQVTM, CDR2 ANQGSEA. The TCR sequence derives from a woman aged 25 to 39 who had been exposed to COVID-19. The sample taken for sequencing was PBMCs or T cells enriched from blood (not recorded which). The chain combines TRBV29-1 with TRBJ2-2; TRBD2 agrees at 9 bases. The CDR3 DNA sequence: TGCAGCGTTGAAGACTATGCGGGAGGGCCTACTACCGGGGAGCTGTTTTTT. Amino acids: CSVEDYAGGPTTGELFF.